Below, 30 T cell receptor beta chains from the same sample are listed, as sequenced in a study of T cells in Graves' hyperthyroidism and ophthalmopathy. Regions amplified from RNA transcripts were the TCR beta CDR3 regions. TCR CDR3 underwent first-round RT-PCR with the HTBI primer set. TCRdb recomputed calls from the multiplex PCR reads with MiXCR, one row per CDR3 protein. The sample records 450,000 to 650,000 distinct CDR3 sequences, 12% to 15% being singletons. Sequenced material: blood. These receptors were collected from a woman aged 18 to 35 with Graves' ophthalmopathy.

The CDR3 sequence: CAWRNQGALNQPQHF. The CDR3 region has the DNA TGTGCCTGGAGGAATCAGGGGGCCCTCAATCAGCCCCAGCATTTT. V usage is TRBV30 and J usage is TRBJ1-5, with TRBD1 matching 8 bases. The CDR3 is 15 residues long. After removal of 3 bases from V and 3 bases from J, the junction contained 7 bases not matched to a gene. The germline V gene has CDR1 GTSNPN and CDR2 SVGIG (reference sequence).

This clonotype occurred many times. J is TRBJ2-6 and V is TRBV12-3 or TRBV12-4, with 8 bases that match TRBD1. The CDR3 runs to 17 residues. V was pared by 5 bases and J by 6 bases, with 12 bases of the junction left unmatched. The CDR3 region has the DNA TGTGCCAGCAGTACCGGGACAGGCCCCCTTTCGGCCAACGTCCTGACTTTC. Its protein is CASSTGTGPLSANVLTF.

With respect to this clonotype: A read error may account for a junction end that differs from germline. The CDR3 reads CATDRASGSFEQYF. For the CDR3, the DNA is TGTGCCACGGACCGTGCTAGCGGCTCCTTCGAGCAGTACTTC. V usage is TRBV2 and J usage is TRBJ2-7; 7 nucleotides align to TRBD2. Per germline, CDR1 SNHLY and CDR2 FYNNEI. The CDR3 sequence is 14 residues long.

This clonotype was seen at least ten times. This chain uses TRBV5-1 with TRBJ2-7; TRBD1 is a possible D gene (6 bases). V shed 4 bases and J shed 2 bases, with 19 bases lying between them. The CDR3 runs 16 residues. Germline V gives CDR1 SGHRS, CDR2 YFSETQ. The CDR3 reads CASSTATGFSAYEQYF. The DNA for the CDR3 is TGCGCCAGCAGCACCGCTACAGGGTTCTCCGCCTACGAGCAGTACTTC.

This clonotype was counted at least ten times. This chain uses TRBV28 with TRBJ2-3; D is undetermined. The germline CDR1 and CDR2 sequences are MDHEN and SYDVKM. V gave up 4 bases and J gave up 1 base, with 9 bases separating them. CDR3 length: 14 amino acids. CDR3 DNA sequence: TGTGCCAGCAGTTCTCCTCGAGGCACAGATACGCAGTATTTT. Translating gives CASSSPRGTDTQYF.

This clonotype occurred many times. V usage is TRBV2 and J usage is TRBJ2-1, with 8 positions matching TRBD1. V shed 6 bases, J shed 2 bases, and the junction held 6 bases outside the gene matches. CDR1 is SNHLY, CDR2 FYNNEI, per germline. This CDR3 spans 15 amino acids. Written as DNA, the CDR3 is TGTGCCAGCAGCGCTACAGGGGGTACCTACAATGAGCAGTTCTTC. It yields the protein CASSATGGTYNEQFF.

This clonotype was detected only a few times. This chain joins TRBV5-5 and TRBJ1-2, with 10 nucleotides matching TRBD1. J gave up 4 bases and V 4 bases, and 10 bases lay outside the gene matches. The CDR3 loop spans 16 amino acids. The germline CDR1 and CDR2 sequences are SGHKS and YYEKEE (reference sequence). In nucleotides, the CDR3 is TGTGCCAGCAGCGGAGGGACAGGGGCGCTCCCCTATGGCTACACCTTC. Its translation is CASSGGTGALPYGYTF.

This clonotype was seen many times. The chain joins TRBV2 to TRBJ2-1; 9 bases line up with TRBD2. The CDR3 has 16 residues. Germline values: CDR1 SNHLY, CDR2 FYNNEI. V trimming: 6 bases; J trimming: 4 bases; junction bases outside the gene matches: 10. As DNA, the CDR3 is TGTGCCAGCAGGATAGCGGGAGATCCCTTTTACAATGAGCAGTTCTTC. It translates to CASRIAGDPFYNEQFF.

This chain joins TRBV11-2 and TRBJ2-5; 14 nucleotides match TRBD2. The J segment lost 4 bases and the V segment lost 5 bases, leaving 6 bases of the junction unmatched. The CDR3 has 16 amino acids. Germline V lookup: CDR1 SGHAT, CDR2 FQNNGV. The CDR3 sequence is CASSVGLAGGLETQYF. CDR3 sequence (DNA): TGTGCCAGCAGCGTAGGACTAGCGGGGGGCCTAGAGACCCAGTACTTC. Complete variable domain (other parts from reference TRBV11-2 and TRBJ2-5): EAGVAQSPRYKIIEKRQSVAFWCNPISGHATLYWYQQILGQGPKLLIQFQNNGVVDDSQLPKDRFSAERLKGVDSTLKIQPAKLEDSAVYLCASSVGLAGGLETQYFGPGTRLLVL.

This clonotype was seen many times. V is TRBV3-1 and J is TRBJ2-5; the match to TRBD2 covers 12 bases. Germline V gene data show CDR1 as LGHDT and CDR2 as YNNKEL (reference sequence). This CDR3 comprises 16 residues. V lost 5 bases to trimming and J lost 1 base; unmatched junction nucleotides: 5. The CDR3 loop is CASSVGLAGLQETQYF. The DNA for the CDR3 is TGTGCCAGCAGCGTCGGACTAGCGGGGCTCCAAGAGACCCAGTACTTC.

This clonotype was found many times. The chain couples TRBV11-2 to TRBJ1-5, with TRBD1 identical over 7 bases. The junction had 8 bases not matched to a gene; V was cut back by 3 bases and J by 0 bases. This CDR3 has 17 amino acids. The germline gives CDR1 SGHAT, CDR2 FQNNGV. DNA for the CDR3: TGTGCCAGCAGCTTTATGGGACAGACCCTTAGCAATCAGCCCCAGCATTTT. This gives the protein CASSFMGQTLSNQPQHF.

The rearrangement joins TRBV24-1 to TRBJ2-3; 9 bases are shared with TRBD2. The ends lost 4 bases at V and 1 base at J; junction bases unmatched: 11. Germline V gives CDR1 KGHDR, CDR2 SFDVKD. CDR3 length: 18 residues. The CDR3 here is CATSDRSGSGLGTDTQYF. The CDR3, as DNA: TGTGCCACCAGTGACCGTAGCGGGAGCGGTTTAGGCACAGATACGCAGTATTTT.

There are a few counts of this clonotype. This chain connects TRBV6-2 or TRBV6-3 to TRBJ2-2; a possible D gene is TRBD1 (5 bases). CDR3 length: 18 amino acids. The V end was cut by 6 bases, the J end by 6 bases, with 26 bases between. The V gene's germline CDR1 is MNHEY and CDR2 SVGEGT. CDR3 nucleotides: TGTGCCAGCAGACAACCAACAGATTGGGCAGGGAAGTCCGGGGAGCTGTTTTTT. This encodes CASRQPTDWAGKSGELFF.

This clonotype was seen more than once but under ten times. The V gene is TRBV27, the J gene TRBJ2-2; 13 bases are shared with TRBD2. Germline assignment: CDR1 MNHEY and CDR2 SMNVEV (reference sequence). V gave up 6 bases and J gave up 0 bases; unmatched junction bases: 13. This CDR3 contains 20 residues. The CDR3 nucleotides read TGTGCCAGCAGCCTCGACAGGCCGGGACTAGCGGGAACGAACACCGGGGAGCTGTTTTTT. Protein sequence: CASSLDRPGLAGTNTGELFF.

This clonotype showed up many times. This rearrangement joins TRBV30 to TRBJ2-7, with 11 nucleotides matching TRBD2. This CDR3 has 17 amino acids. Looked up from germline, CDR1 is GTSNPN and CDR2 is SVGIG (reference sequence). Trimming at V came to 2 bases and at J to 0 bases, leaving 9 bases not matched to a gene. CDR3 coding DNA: TGTGCCTGGAGTACCGAATCTAGCGGGAGGTCCTCCTACGAGCAGTACTTC. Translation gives CAWSTESSGRSSYEQYF.

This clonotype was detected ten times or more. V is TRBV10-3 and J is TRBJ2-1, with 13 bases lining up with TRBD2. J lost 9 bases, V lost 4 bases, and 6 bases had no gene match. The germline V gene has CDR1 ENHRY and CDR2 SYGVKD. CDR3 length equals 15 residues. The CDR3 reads CAISGGLAGEGEQFF. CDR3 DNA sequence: TGTGCCATCAGTGGTGGACTAGCGGGAGAAGGTGAGCAGTTCTTC.

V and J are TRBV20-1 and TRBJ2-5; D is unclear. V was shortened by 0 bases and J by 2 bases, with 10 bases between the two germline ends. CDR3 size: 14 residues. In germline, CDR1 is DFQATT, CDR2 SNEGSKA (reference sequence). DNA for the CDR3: TGCAGTGCTAGAGATCCGGATACTCAAGAGACCCAGTACTTC. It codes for CSARDPDTQETQYF.

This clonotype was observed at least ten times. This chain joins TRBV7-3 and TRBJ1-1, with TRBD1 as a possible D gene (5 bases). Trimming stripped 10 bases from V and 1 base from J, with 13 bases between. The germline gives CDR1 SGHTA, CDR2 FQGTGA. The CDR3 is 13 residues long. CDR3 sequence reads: CATNRIENTEAFF. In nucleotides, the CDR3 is TGTGCCACCAACAGGATAGAGAACACTGAAGCTTTCTTT.

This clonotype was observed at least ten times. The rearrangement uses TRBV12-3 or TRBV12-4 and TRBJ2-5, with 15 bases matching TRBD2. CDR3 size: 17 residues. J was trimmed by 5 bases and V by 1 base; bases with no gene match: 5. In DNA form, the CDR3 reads TGTGCCAGCAGTTTAGGGACTAGCGGGAGGGCAGGCGAGACCCAGTACTTC. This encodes CASSLGTSGRAGETQYF.

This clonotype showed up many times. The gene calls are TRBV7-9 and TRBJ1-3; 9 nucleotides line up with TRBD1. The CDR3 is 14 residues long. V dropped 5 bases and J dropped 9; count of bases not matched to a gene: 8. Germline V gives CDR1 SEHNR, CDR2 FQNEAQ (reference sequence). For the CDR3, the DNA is TGTGCCAGCAGCATAACAGGGGGCGAGGGCACCATATATTTT. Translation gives CASSITGGEGTIYF.

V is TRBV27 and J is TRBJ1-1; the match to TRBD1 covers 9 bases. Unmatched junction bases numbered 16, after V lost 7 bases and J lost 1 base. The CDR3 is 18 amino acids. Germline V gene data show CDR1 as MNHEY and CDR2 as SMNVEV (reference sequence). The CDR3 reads CASNDGTGYQPPNTEAFF. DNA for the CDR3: TGTGCCAGCAACGACGGGACAGGGTACCAGCCCCCGAACACTGAAGCTTTCTTT.

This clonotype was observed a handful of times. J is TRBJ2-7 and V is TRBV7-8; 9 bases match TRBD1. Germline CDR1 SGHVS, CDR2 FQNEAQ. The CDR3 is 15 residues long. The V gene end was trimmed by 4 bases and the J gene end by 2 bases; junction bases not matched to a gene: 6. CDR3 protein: CASSWGGTGTYEQYF. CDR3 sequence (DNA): TGTGCCAGCAGCTGGGGGGGGACAGGGACCTACGAGCAGTACTTC.

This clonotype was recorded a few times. The CDR3 reads CAISERGQGSEKLFF. Here the CDR3 DNA reads TGTGCCATCAGTGAAAGAGGACAGGGGAGTGAAAAACTGTTTTTT. V and J are TRBV10-3 and TRBJ1-4; 9 bases fit TRBD1. V shed 3 bases, J shed 7 bases, and the junction held 6 bases outside the gene matches. CDR1 and CDR2 (germline): ENHRY, SYGVKD. This CDR3 is 15 amino acids long.

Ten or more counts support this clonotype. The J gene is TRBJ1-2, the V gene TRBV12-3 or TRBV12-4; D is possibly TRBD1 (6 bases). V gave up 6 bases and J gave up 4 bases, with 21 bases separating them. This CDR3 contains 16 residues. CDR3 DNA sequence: TGTGCCAGCAGCCTTGACAGGCCCTTGGAAGGCTATGGCTACACCTTC. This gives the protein CASSLDRPLEGYGYTF.

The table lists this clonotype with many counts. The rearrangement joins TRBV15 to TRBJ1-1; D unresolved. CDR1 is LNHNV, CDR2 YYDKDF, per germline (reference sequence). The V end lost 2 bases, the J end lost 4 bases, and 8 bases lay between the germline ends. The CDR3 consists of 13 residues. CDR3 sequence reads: CATSRPDGTEAFF. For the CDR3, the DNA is TGTGCCACCAGCAGACCTGACGGCACTGAAGCTTTCTTT. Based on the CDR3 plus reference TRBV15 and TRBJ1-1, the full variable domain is DAMVIQNPRYQVTQFGKPVTLSCSQTLNHNVMYWYQQKSSQAPKLLFHYYDKDFNNEADTPDNFQSRRPNTSFCFLDIRSPGLGDTAMYLCATSRPDGTEAFFGQGTRLTVV.

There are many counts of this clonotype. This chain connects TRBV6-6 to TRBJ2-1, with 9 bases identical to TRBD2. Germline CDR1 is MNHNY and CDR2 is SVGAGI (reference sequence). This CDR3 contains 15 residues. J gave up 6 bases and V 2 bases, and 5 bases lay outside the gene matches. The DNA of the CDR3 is TGTGCCAGCAGTTACGGGGCTAGCGGGGCCAATGAGCAGTTCTTC. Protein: CASSYGASGANEQFF.

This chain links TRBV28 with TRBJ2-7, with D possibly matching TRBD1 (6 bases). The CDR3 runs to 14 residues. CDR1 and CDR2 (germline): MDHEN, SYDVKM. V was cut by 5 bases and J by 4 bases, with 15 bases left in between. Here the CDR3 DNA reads TGTGCCAGCAGTGGTGACAGGCCCCCTTACGAGCAGTACTTC. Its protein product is CASSGDRPPYEQYF.

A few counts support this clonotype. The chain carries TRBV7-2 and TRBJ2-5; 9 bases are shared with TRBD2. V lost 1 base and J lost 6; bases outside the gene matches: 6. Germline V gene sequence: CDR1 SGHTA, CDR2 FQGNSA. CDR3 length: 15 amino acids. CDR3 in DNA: TGTGCCAGCAGCTTAGTCCGCGGGAGGGGAAAGACCCAGTACTTC. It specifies CASSLVRGRGKTQYF.

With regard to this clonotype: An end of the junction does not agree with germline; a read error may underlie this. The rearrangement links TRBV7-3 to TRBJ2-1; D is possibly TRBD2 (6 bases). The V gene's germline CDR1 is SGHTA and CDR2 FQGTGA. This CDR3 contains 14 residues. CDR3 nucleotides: TGTGCCACTCCGGGCCCACGACTAGACGGTGAGCAGCTCTTC. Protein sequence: CATPGPRLDGEQLF.

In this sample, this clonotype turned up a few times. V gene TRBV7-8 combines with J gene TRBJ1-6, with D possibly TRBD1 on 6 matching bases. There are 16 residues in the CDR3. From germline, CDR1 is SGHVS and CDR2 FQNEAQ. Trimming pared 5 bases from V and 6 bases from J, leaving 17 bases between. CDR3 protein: CASSPPGGRGNSPLHF. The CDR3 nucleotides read TGTGCCAGCAGCCCCCCGGGCGGCAGGGGTAATTCACCCCTCCACTTT.